This T cell receptor beta chain is drawn from a study of cytomegalovirus exposure and HLA in healthy donors. Healthy individuals who donated bone marrow served as the donors. Primers included in the PCR were 60 Vbeta and 13 Jbeta primers. Here immunoSEQ multiplex PCR was the method, and the copy in TCRdb shows in-frame clones only, minus some. The sample shows roughly 250,000 clones, 80% of them seen only once. The V gene's germline CDR1 is MGHRA and CDR2 YSYEKL. CDR3 length: 16 amino acids. V shed 4 bases, J shed 7 bases, and the junction held 15 bases outside the gene matches. Findings of the study overall: There were some public TCRs occurring in many donors, but most TCR sequences were rare.

Note on this clone: The antigen is undetermined.

The clonotype was recovered from a girl aged 2 to 10 in good health and CMV-seronegative. The sequenced sample was PBMCs. V gene TRBV4-1 combines with J gene TRBJ1-2, with TRBD1 matching over 7 bases. In DNA, the CDR3 is TGCGCCAGCAGCCGAACCGGGACAGTCCTGATCTCTGGCTACACCTTC. Translated: CASSRTGTVLISGYTF.